Listed below are T cell receptor beta chains from one sample, sequenced in a study of blood T cell repertoires in COVID-19. Clones were sequenced by immunoSEQ multiplex PCR, and TCRdb holds only the in-frame ones, with some missing. The table lists roughly 140,000 clones, around 87% of them singletons, with 15% in the top ten. The sample comprised peripheral blood. The receptor source for this set is a woman aged 40 to 50 with acute or convalescent COVID-19. Both conserved end residues are part of each CDR3. A D gene is named only where the DNA matches it firmly. Part of the rows lack a size; the others show once, few, many or a class for expanded clones.

v_gene,abundance,j_gene,d_gene,CDR3aa,CDR3nt
TRBV13,.,TRBJ2-2,.,CASSQGPGELFF,TGTGCCAGCAGCCAGGGGCCCGGGGAGCTGTTTTTT
TRBV5-1,few,TRBJ2-7,.,CASSLDYGTGSSEQYF,TGCGCCAGCAGCTTGGACTACGGAACAGGATCAAGCGAGCAGTACTTC
TRBV7-8,.,TRBJ1-1,.,CASSSTLSEQNTEAFF,TGTGCCAGCAGCTCAACCCTAAGCGAGCAAAACACTGAAGCTTTCTTT
TRBV10-3,.,TRBJ2-3,TRBD2,CAISETILAGAQGTQYF,TGTGCCATCAGTGAGACAATACTAGCGGGGGCACAGGGTACGCAGTATTTT
TRBV6-5,.,TRBJ1-2,TRBD1,CASSPGQGGYGYTF,TGTGCCAGCAGCCCAGGACAGGGGGGCTATGGCTACACCTTC
TRBV4-1,once,TRBJ2-3,.,CASSQTGAADTQYF,TGCGCCAGCAGCCAGACAGGTGCAGCAGATACGCAGTATTTT
TRBV29-1,once,TRBJ2-7,TRBD1,CSGKGAREQYF,TGCAGCGGGAAGGGGGCGCGGGAGCAGTACTTC
TRBV30,.,TRBJ1-6,.,CALQEDNSPLHF,TGTGCCCTCCAAGAGGATAATTCACCCCTCCACTTT
TRBV9,.,TRBJ2-2,TRBD2,CASSGGGVTGELFF,TGTGCCAGCAGTGGGGGAGGGGTCACCGGGGAGCTGTTTTTT
TRBV7-9,.,TRBJ1-4,.,CASSLVGQGEKLFF,TGTGCCAGCAGCTTAGTAGGGCAGGGCGAAAAACTGTTTTTT
TRBV5-8,.,TRBJ2-5,TRBD1,CASSLSLSGQGEKETQYF,TGTGCCAGCAGCTTGTCACTTTCAGGACAGGGGGAGAAAGAGACCCAGTACTTC